This T cell receptor beta chain appears in the sequencing data of a study of blood T cell repertoires in COVID-19. On the study more broadly: Acute and convalescent COVID-19 samples came from the United States, Italy and Spain. T cells, B-cell-depleted T cells, or PBMCs provided the cDNA or gDNA that served as material.

V lost 2 bases, J lost 2 bases, and 8 bases stayed unmatched. The CDR3 sequence is 15 residues long. Germline loops: CDR1 GTSNPN, CDR2 SVGIG (reference sequence). Authors' methods: Counts of nucleated cells, estimated from reference gene primer amplification, were obtained. Sequencing used immunoSEQ multiplex PCR; TCRdb keeps in-frame clones, though not all of them. The V and J calls and clone size come from that table; D and trimming were worked out from the DNA. Counted here are around 150,000 clones, 70% to 90% occurring once; the ten biggest clones make up roughly 3.5%. V gene TRBV30 combines with J gene TRBJ2-5; 7 bases are a match to TRBD2. This sequence originates from a woman aged 50 to 60 with acute COVID-19. The sequenced sample consisted of PBMCs or T cells enriched from blood (not recorded which). The CDR3 reads CAWSIGGEIQETQYF. CDR3 sequence (DNA): TGTGCCTGGAGTATTGGGGGGGAAATACAAGAGACCCAGTACTTC.